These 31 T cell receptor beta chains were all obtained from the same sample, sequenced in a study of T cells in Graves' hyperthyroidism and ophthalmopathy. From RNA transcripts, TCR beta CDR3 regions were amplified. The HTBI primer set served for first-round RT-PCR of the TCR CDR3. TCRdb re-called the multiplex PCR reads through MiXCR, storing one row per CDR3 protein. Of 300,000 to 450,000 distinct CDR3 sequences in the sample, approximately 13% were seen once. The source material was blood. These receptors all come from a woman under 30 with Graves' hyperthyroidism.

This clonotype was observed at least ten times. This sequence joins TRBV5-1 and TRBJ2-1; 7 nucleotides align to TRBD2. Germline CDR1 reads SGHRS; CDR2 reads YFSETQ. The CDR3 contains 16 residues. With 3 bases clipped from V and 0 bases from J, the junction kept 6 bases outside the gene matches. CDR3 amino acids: CASSSSGGDSYNEQFF. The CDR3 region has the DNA TGCGCCAGCAGCTCCAGTGGGGGGGACTCCTACAATGAGCAGTTCTTC.

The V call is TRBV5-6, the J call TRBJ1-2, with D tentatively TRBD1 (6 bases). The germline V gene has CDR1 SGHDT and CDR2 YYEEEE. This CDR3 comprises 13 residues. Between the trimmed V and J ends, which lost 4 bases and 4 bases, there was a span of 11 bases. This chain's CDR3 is CASSPGGAYGYTF. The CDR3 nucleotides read TGTGCCAGCAGCCCCGGGGGCGCCTATGGCTACACCTTC.

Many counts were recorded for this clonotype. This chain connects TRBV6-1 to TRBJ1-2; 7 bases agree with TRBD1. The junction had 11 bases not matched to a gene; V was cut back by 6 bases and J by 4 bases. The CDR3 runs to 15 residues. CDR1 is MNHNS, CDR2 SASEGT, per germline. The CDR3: CASRGAPGTAYGYTF. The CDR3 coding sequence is TGTGCCAGCAGGGGGGCACCTGGGACAGCCTATGGCTACACCTTC.

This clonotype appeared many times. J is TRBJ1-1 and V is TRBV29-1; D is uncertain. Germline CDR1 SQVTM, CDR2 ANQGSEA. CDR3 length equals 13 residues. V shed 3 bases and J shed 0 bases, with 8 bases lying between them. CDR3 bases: TGCAGCGTTGAGGCAGGATTGAACACTGAAGCTTTCTTT. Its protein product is CSVEAGLNTEAFF.

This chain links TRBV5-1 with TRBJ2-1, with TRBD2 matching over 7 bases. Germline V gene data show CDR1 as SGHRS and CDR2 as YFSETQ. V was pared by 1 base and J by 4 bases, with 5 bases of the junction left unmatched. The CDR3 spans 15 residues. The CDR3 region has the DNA TGCGCCAGCAGCTTGTGGGGGGAGGGTTACAATGAGCAGTTCTTC. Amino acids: CASSLWGEGYNEQFF.

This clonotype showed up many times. DNA of the CDR3: TGCAGTGCTGGGGACTATCGCCAGCCCTACGAGCAGTACTTC. Amino acids: CSAGDYRQPYEQYF. V gene TRBV20-1 combines with J gene TRBJ2-7; 7 bases align to TRBD2. Germline assignment: CDR1 DFQATT and CDR2 SNEGSKA (reference sequence). V dropped 5 bases and J dropped 2; count of bases not matched to a gene: 9. The CDR3 runs to 14 residues.

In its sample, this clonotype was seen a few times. The CDR3 bases are TGCAGCCAGGGGCCGAACACTGAAGCTTTCTTT. As protein: CSQGPNTEAFF. The chain has TRBV20-1 and TRBJ1-1; possibly TRBD1 for D (6 bases). This CDR3 is built from 11 residues. CDR1 is DFQATT and CDR2 is SNEGSKA in the germline V gene (reference sequence).

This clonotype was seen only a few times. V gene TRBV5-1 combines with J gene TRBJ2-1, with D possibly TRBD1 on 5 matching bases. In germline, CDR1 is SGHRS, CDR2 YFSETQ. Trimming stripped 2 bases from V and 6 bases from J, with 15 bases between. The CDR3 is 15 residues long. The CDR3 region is CASSFQGWASNEQFF. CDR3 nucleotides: TGCGCCAGCAGCTTCCAGGGTTGGGCTTCCAATGAGCAGTTCTTC.

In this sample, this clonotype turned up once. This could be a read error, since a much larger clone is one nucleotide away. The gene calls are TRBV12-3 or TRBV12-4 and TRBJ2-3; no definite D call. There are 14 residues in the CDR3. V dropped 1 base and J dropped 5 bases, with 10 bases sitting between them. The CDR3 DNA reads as TGTGCCAGCAGTTTAGGTCTTCCTAAAGATACGCAGTATTTT. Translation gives CASSLGLPKDTQYF.

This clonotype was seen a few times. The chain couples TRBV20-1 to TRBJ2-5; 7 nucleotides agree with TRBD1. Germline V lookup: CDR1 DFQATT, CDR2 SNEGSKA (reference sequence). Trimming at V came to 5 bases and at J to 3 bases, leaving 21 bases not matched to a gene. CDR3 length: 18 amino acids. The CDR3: CSALLQGMMIPNEETQYF. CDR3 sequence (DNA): TGCAGTGCTCTCTTACAGGGGATGATGATCCCCAACGAAGAGACCCAGTACTTC.

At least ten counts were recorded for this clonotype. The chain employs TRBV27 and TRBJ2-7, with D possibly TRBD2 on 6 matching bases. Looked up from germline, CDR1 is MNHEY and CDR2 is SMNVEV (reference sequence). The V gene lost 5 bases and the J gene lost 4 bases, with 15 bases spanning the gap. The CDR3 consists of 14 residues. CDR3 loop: CASSALSEGYEQYF. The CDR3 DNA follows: TGTGCCAGCAGTGCGTTGTCGGAGGGGTACGAGCAGTACTTC.

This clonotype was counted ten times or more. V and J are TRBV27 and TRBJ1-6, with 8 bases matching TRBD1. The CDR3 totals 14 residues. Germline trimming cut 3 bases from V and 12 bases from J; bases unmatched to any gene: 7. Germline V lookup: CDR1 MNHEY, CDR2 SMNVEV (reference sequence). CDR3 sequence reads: CASSFQGAGLPLHF. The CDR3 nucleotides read TGTGCCAGCAGTTTTCAGGGGGCTGGGTTACCCCTCCACTTT.

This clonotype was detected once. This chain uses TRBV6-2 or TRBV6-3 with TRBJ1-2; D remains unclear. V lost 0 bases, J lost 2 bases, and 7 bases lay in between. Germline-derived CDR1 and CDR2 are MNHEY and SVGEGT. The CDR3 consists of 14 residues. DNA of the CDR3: TGTGCCAGCAGTTACTCCGGAGGAAACTATGGCTACACCTTC. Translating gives CASSYSGGNYGYTF.

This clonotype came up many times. The CDR3: CASSRQGYTEAFF. The CDR3 nucleotides are TGTGCCAGCAGTAGACAGGGCTACACTGAAGCTTTCTTT. V and J are TRBV27 and TRBJ1-1; 7 positions agree with TRBD1. Looked up from germline, CDR1 is MNHEY and CDR2 is SMNVEV (reference sequence). This CDR3 has 13 residues. V dropped 5 bases and J dropped 3; count of bases not matched to a gene: 3.

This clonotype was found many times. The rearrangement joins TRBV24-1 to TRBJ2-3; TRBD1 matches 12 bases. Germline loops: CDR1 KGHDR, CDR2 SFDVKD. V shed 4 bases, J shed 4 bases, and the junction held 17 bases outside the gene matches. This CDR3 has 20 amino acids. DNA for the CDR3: TGTGCCACCAGTGAGTCCGGGACAGGGGGCGCGGGACTCTCCCCAGATACGCAGTATTTT. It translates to CATSESGTGGAGLSPDTQYF.

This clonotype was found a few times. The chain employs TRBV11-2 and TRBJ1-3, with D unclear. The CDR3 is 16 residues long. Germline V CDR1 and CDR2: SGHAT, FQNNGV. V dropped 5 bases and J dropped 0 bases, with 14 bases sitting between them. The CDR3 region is CASSDPGWGSGNTIYF. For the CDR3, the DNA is TGTGCCAGCAGCGACCCGGGGTGGGGCTCTGGAAACACCATATATTTT.

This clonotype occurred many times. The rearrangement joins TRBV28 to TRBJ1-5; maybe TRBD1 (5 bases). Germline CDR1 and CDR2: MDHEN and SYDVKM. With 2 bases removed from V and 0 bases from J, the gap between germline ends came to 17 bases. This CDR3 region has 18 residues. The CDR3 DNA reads TGTGCCAGCAGTTTAGCCCGGAGTGGGGCCTATAGCAATCAGCCCCAGCATTTT. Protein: CASSLARSGAYSNQPQHF.

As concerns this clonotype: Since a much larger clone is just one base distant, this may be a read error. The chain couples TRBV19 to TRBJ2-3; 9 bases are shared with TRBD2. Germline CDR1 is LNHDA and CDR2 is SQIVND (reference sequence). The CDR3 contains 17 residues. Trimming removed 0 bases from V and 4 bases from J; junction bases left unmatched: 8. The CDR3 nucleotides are TGTGCCAGTAGTATAGATGGTACTAGCGGGTTCGCAGATACGCAGTATTTT. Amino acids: CASSIDGTSGFADTQYF.

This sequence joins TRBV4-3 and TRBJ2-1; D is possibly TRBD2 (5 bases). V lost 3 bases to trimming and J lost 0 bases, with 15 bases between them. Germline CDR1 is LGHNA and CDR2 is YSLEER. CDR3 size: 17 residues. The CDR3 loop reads CASSQRPAEVSYNEQFF. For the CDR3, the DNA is TGCGCCAGCAGCCAGCGGCCAGCGGAGGTCTCCTACAATGAGCAGTTCTTC.

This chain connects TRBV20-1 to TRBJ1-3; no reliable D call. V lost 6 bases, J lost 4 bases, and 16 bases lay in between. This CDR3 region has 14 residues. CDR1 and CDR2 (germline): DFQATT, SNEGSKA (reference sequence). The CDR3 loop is CSAPHHNKGNTIYF. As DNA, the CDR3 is TGCAGTGCGCCTCACCACAACAAGGGAAACACCATATATTTT.

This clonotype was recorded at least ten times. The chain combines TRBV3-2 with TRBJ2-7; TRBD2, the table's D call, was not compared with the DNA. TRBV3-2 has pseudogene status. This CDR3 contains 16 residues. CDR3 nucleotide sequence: TGTGCCAGCAGCCCACCGACTAGCGGCGTACCCTACGAGCAGTACTTC. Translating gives CASSPPTSGVPYEQYF.

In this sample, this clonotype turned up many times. This chain's CDR3 is CASSSGTGYQETQYF. CDR3 DNA: TGTGCCAGCAGTTCCGGGACAGGCTACCAAGAGACCCAGTACTTC. This chain links TRBV2 with TRBJ2-5; 8 positions agree with TRBD1. V was pared by 5 bases and J by 0 bases, with 5 bases of the junction left unmatched. There are 15 residues in the CDR3. The germline V gene encodes CDR1 SNHLY and CDR2 FYNNEI. The variable domain in full, completed from reference TRBV2 and TRBJ2-5, reads EPEVTQTPSHQVTQMGQEVILRCVPISNHLYFYWYRQILGQKVEFLVSFYNNEISEKSEIFDDQFSVERPDGSNFTLKIRSTKLEDSAMYFCASSSGTGYQETQYFGPGTRLLVL.

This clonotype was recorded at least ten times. CDR3: CASSLSSREQYF. Written as DNA, the CDR3 is TGTGCCAGCAGCTTATCATCGCGCGAGCAGTACTTC. This chain links TRBV7-8 with TRBJ2-7; D gene unclear. CDR3 length: 12 residues. Germline V CDR1 and CDR2: SGHVS, FQNEAQ. Trimming took off 2 bases at V and 6 bases at J, with 8 bases between the two ends.

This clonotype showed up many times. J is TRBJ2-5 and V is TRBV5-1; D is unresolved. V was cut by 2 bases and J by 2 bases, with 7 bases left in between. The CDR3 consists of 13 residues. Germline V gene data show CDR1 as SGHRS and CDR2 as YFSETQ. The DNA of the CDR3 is TGCGCCAGCAGCTTCGACACACAAGAGACCCAGTACTTC. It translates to CASSFDTQETQYF. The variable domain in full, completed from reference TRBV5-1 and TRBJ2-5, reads KAGVTQTPRYLIKTRGQQVTLSCSPISGHRSVSWYQQTPGQGLQFLFEYFSETQRNKGNFPGRFSGRQFSNSRSEMNVSTLELGDSALYLCASSFDTQETQYFGPGTRLLVL.

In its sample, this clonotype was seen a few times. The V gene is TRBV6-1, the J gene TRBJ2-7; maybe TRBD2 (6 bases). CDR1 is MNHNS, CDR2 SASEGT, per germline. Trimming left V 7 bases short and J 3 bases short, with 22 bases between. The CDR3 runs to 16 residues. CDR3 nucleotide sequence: TGTGCCAGCAACAACGGGGGAGTGAGGTTCAACTACGAGCAGTACTTC. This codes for CASNNGGVRFNYEQYF.

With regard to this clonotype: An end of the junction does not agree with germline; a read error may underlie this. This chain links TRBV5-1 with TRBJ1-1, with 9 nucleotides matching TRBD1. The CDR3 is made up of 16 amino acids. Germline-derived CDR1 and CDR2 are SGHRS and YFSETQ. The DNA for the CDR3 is TGTGCCAGCAGAAACCGGGACAGGGTCCCTCAAAGTGAAGCTTTCTTT. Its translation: CASRNRDRVPQSEAFF.

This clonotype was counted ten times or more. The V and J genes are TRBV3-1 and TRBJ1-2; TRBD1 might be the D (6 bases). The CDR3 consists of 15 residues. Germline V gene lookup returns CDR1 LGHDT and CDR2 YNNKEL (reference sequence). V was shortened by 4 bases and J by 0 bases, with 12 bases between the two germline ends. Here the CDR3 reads CASSLQEGANYGYTF. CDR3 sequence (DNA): TGTGCCAGCAGCCTTCAGGAGGGGGCTAACTATGGCTACACCTTC.

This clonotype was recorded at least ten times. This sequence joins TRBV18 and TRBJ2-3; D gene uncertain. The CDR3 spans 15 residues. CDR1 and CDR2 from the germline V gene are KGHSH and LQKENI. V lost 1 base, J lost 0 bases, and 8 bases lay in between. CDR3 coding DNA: TGTGCCAGCTCACCACTAGAGAAGAGCACAGATACGCAGTATTTT. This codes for CASSPLEKSTDTQYF.

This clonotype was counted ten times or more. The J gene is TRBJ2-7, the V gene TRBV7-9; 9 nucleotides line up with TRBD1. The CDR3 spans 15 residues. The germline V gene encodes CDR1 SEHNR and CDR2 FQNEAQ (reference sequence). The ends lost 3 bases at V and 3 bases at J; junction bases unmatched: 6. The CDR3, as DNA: TGTGCCAGCAGCTTGACGGGACAGGGACGCTACGAGCAGTACTTC. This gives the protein CASSLTGQGRYEQYF.

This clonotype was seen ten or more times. CDR3 DNA: TGTGCCAGCAGTGAAATCGGAGTGGGTAACACTGAAGCTTTCTTT. Protein product: CASSEIGVGNTEAFF. The J gene is TRBJ1-1, the V gene TRBV2; D remains unclear. Looked up from germline, CDR1 is SNHLY and CDR2 is FYNNEI. The CDR3 has 15 residues. V lost 2 bases to trimming and J lost 2 bases, with 12 bases between them.

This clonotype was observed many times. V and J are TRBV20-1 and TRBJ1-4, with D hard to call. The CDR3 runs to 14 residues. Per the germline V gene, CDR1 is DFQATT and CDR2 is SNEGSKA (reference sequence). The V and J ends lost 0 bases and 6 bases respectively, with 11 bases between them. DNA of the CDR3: TGCAGTGCTAGAGATCCGGGCGGCGATGAAAAACTGTTTTTT. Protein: CSARDPGGDEKLFF.